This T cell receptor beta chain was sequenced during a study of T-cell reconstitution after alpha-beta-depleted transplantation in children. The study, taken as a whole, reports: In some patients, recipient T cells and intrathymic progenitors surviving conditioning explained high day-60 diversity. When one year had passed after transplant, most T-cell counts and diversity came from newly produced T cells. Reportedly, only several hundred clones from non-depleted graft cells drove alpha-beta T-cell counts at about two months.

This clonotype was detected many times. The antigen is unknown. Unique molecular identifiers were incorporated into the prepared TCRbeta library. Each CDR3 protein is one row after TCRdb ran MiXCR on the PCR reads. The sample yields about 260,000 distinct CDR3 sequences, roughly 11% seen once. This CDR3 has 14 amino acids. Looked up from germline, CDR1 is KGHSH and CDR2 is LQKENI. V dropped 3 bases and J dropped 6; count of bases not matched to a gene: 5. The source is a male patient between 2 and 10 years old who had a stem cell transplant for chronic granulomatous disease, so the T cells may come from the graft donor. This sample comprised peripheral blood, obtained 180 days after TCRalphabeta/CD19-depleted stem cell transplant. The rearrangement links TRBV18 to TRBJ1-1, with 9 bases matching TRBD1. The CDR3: CASSPGQGTAEAFF. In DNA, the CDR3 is TGTGCCAGCTCACCGGGACAGGGTACCGCTGAAGCTTTCTTT.